These 29 T cell receptor beta chains originate from one sample sequenced in a study of blood T cell repertoires in COVID-19. The data were produced by immunoSEQ multiplex PCR, yet TCRdb's version contains in-frame clones alone and is incomplete. The table shows 300,000 to 400,000 clones, with approximately 91% occurring only once. Material: peripheral blood. These receptors were obtained from a woman aged 70-85 years with COVID-19, enrolled during active disease.

V is TRBV15 and J is TRBJ1-1, with 9 positions matching TRBD1. Germline-derived CDR1 and CDR2 are LNHNV and YYDKDF (reference sequence). The CDR3 loop spans 15 amino acids. V gave up 11 bases and J gave up 1 base; unmatched junction bases: 11. The CDR3 here is CAVYPGTGQNTEAFF. The CDR3 DNA reads as TGTGCCGTCTATCCCGGGACAGGGCAGAACACTGAAGCTTTCTTT. Full variable domain (rest looked up from reference TRBV15 and TRBJ1-1): DAMVIQNPRYQVTQFGKPVTLSCSQTLNHNVMYWYQQKSSQAPKLLFHYYDKDFNNEADTPDNFQSRRPNTSFCFLDIRSPGLGDTAMYLCAVYPGTGQNTEAFFGQGTRLTVV.

The V and J genes are TRBV6-5 and TRBJ1-6; TRBD1 matches at 7 bases. V gave up 0 bases and J gave up 9 bases; unmatched junction bases: 5. CDR1 and CDR2 (germline): MNHEY, SVGAGI. CDR3 length: 15 residues. The CDR3 DNA reads TGTGCCAGCAGTTACTCACAGGGGTCGAGTTCACCCCTCCACTTT. Its translation: CASSYSQGSSSPLHF.

This chain links TRBV5-1 with TRBJ1-6; the D gene is possibly TRBD1 (5 bases). The germline gives CDR1 SGHRS, CDR2 YFSETQ. Trimming stripped 1 base from V and 13 bases from J, with 9 bases between. This CDR3 is built from 12 residues. The chain's CDR3 is CASSLTGGPLHF. In DNA, the CDR3 is TGCGCCAGCAGCTTGACGGGGGGGCCCCTCCACTTT.

The genes are TRBV5-1 and TRBJ1-1; 8 bases align to TRBD1. The germline V gene has CDR1 SGHRS and CDR2 YFSETQ. Unmatched junction bases numbered 6, after V lost 2 bases and J lost 0 bases. The CDR3 is 16 residues long. The CDR3 region is CASSFLSGQVNTEAFF. In DNA, the CDR3 is TGCGCCAGCAGCTTTTTATCGGGACAGGTGAACACTGAAGCTTTCTTT.

The V gene is TRBV19, the J gene TRBJ1-1; 8 bases are a match to TRBD1. Per germline, CDR1 LNHDA and CDR2 SQIVND (reference sequence). The CDR3 extends over 12 amino acids. V lost 5 bases to trimming and J lost 10 bases; unmatched junction nucleotides: 6. The CDR3 DNA sequence: TGTGCCAGTAGTGGTCGAGGGACAGGAGCTTTCTTT. Its protein product is CASSGRGTGAFF.

The chain carries TRBV10-1 and TRBJ1-1; no firm D call. V was shortened by 1 base and J by 5 bases, with 8 bases between the two germline ends. There are 13 residues in the CDR3. CDR1 and CDR2 (germline): WNHNN, SYGVQD (reference sequence). The CDR3 is CASSEFPGTEAFF. CDR3 DNA: TGCGCCAGCAGTGAGTTTCCGGGGACTGAAGCTTTCTTT.

This clone occurred once. The gene calls are TRBV6-6 and TRBJ2-1; D ambiguous. The CDR3 length is 11 residues. Germline assignment: CDR1 MNHNY and CDR2 SVGAGI (reference sequence). V lost 3 bases, J lost 8 bases, and 5 bases lay in between. The CDR3: CASSYNYEQFF. In nucleotides, the CDR3 is TGTGCCAGCAGTTATAACTATGAGCAGTTCTTC.

This clone was picked up one time. The chain carries TRBV24-1 and TRBJ1-1; D gene ambiguous. From germline, CDR1 is KGHDR and CDR2 SFDVKD. This CDR3 has 13 amino acids. V was trimmed by 5 bases and J by 3 bases, leaving 9 bases between them. CDR3 in DNA: TGTGCCACCAGTGTCCCCGGAGACACTGAAGCTTTCTTT. This translates into CATSVPGDTEAFF.

This chain uses TRBV7-9 with TRBJ1-2, with TRBD1 matching over 9 bases. The V segment lost 4 bases and the J segment 7 bases; nucleotides outside the gene matches: 10. Germline CDR1 reads SEHNR; CDR2 reads FQNEAQ (reference sequence). The CDR3 runs to 15 residues. The CDR3 reads CASSSGDRAKGGYTF. CDR3 coding DNA: TGTGCCAGCAGCTCAGGGGACAGGGCTAAGGGTGGCTACACCTTC.

J is TRBJ2-3 and V is TRBV29-1; D call uncertain. The V end was cut by 3 bases, the J end by 2 bases, with 9 bases between. Germline V lookup: CDR1 SQVTM, CDR2 ANQGSEA. This CDR3 is built from 13 residues. The DNA for the CDR3 is TGCAGCGTTGAGGTAGCCCTCACAGATACGCAGTATTTT. Translated: CSVEVALTDTQYF.

V is TRBV2 and J is TRBJ2-7; D not resolved. Germline values: CDR1 SNHLY, CDR2 FYNNEI. The CDR3 is made up of 13 amino acids. V lost 2 bases and J 2 bases, leaving 7 bases between the germline ends. CDR3 coding DNA: TGTGCCAGCAGTGAATCCCCTGCCTACGAGCAGTACTTC. Translating gives CASSESPAYEQYF.

The V and J genes are TRBV19 and TRBJ1-6; 8 positions agree with TRBD1. Germline lookup yields CDR1 LNHDA and CDR2 SQIVND (reference sequence). The CDR3 has 15 residues. V lost 5 bases to trimming and J lost 6 bases; unmatched junction nucleotides: 6. The CDR3 spells CASSPSGTGNSPLHF. In DNA form, the CDR3 reads TGTGCCAGTAGTCCGTCCGGGACAGGTAATTCACCCCTCCACTTT.

The J gene is TRBJ1-1, the V gene TRBV14, with D maybe TRBD1 (5 bases). Trimming cost V 0 bases and J 5 bases, with 13 bases left between them. CDR1 and CDR2 (germline): SGHDN, FVKESK. The CDR3 totals 15 residues. Written as DNA, the CDR3 is TGTGCCAGCAGCCAAGATCTGCGACAGAGGACTGAAGCTTTCTTT. Its translation is CASSQDLRQRTEAFF. Filled out from reference TRBV14 and TRBJ1-1, the complete variable domain reads EAGVTQFPSHSVIEKGQTVTLRCDPISGHDNLYWYRRVMGKEIKFLLHFVKESKQDESGMPNNRFLAERTGGTYSTLKVQPAELEDSGVYFCASSQDLRQRTEAFFGQGTRLTVV.

The gene calls are TRBV24-1 and TRBJ2-3; D remains ambiguous. Germline assignment: CDR1 KGHDR and CDR2 SFDVKD. The V gene lost 5 bases and the J gene lost 2 bases, with 4 bases spanning the gap. The CDR3 is 12 amino acids. CDR3 coding DNA: TGTGCCACCAGTGGTTACACAGATACGCAGTATTTT. Residues: CATSGYTDTQYF.

The rearrangement links TRBV5-6 to TRBJ2-7, with D possibly TRBD1 on 5 matching bases. V was shortened by 4 bases and J by 6 bases, with 8 bases between the two germline ends. The CDR3 is 11 amino acids. Per germline, CDR1 SGHDT and CDR2 YYEEEE. The CDR3 here is CASSTGSEQYF. The CDR3 region has the DNA TGTGCCAGCAGCACAGGCTCCGAGCAGTACTTC.

V is TRBV6-5 and J is TRBJ1-5; TRBD1 matches 7 bases. The junction had 6 bases not matched to a gene; V was cut back by 0 bases and J by 7 bases. The CDR3 extends over 15 amino acids. In germline, CDR1 is MNHEY, CDR2 SVGAGI. CDR3 sequence reads: CASSYSGGSGQPQHF. The CDR3 DNA is TGTGCCAGCAGTTACTCAGGGGGCTCGGGGCAGCCCCAGCATTTT.

The J gene is TRBJ2-5, the V gene TRBV10-2; tentatively, D is TRBD1 (5 bases). This CDR3 region has 14 residues. CDR1 and CDR2 from the germline V gene are WSHSY and SAAADI. The germline V and J ends were trimmed by 6 bases and 1 base, with 12 bases remaining between them. DNA for the CDR3: TGCGCCAGCAGCCTTCGGACATCCCAAGAGACCCAGTACTTC. It is translated as CASSLRTSQETQYF.

The rearrangement links TRBV9 to TRBJ2-7; unclear D gene. This CDR3 is 11 amino acids long. Germline lookup yields CDR1 SGDLS and CDR2 YYNGEE. V was pared by 1 base and J by 4 bases, with 3 bases between. CDR3 residues: CASSVQYEQYF. CDR3 coding DNA: TGTGCCAGCAGCGTACAATACGAGCAGTACTTC.

This clone was recorded once. The same CDR3 arises from other DNA sequences in this sample as well. The rearrangement joins TRBV10-3 to TRBJ2-3, with TRBD2 identical over 11 bases. Germline V gene data show CDR1 as ENHRY and CDR2 as SYGVKD. The CDR3 sequence is 14 residues long. V lost 6 bases, J lost 4 bases, and 3 bases stayed unmatched. CDR3 loop: CAIRTSGGADTQYF. CDR3 DNA: TGTGCCATCAGAACTAGCGGGGGAGCAGATACGCAGTATTTT.

The rearrangement uses TRBV24-1 and TRBJ2-5, with 9 bases lining up with TRBD2. The V and J ends lost 3 bases and 5 bases, in that order; junction bases with no gene match: 6. The CDR3 consists of 15 residues. Per the germline V gene, CDR1 is KGHDR and CDR2 is SFDVKD. The CDR3 sequence: CATSDSGGPEETQYF. The CDR3 region has the DNA TGTGCCACCAGTGATAGCGGGGGGCCGGAGGAGACCCAGTACTTC.

The chain has TRBV19 and TRBJ1-2, with 8 bases matching TRBD1. CDR1 and CDR2 (germline): LNHDA, SQIVND (reference sequence). This CDR3 has 14 residues. The V gene end was trimmed by 6 bases and the J gene end by 8 bases; junction bases not matched to a gene: 11. The CDR3 sequence is CASRGTGLLRGYTF. CDR3 nucleotides: TGTGCCAGTAGGGGGACAGGCCTTTTACGCGGCTACACCTTC.

The J gene is TRBJ1-2, the V gene TRBV30, with D perhaps matching TRBD1 (6 bases). Trimming removed 0 bases from V and 6 bases from J, with 14 bases in between. The CDR3 extends over 14 amino acids. Germline V gene lookup returns CDR1 GTSNPN and CDR2 SVGIG (reference sequence). CDR3 region: CAWSVWRGADGYTF. CDR3 DNA sequence: TGTGCCTGGAGTGTATGGCGGGGGGCGGATGGCTACACCTTC.

The genes are TRBV10-2 and TRBJ1-5; D is perhaps TRBD1 (5 bases). Germline V lookup: CDR1 WSHSY, CDR2 SAAADI. V lost 2 bases, J lost 3 bases, and 8 bases lay in between. This CDR3 spans 14 amino acids. The CDR3 reads CASSEAGPNQPQHF. Written as DNA, the CDR3 is TGCGCCAGCAGTGAGGCAGGGCCCAATCAGCCCCAGCATTTT.

The chain combines TRBV5-1 with TRBJ1-2; D unclear. CDR1 SGHRS and CDR2 YFSETQ come from the germline V gene. V lost 4 bases to trimming and J lost 4 bases, with 14 bases between them. The CDR3 spans 14 residues. In DNA, the CDR3 is TGCGCCAGCAGCCCGGTAGAGTCCCGCTATGGCTACACCTTC. The encoded protein is CASSPVESRYGYTF.

This rearrangement joins TRBV19 to TRBJ2-2; possible D gene TRBD2, 6 bases. The CDR3 has 13 residues. In germline, CDR1 is LNHDA, CDR2 SQIVND (reference sequence). Trimming removed 11 bases at V and 7 bases at J, with 17 bases between. The CDR3 DNA follows: TGTGCCTGCCAACGGGGGTTTGACGGGGAGCTGTTTTTT. Amino acid sequence: CACQRGFDGELFF.

The chain uses TRBV4-1 and TRBJ2-1, with TRBD2 matching over 12 bases. Per the germline V gene, CDR1 is MGHRA and CDR2 is YSYEKL. J was trimmed by 5 bases and V by 5 bases; bases with no gene match: 13. The CDR3 runs 18 residues. DNA for the CDR3: TGCGCCAGCAGCGCCGGGCTAGCGGGGGGGCTGCTAAACAATGAGCAGTTCTTC. It translates to CASSAGLAGGLLNNEQFF.

This clone came up once. This sequence joins TRBV7-2 and TRBJ1-5; D unresolved. Trimming cost V 5 bases and J 5 bases, with 10 bases left between them. CDR3 size: 13 residues. Germline lookup yields CDR1 SGHTA and CDR2 FQGNSA. The CDR3 loop reads CASSPEEDQPQHF. Written as DNA, the CDR3 is TGTGCCAGCAGCCCCGAGGAGGATCAGCCCCAGCATTTT.

The sample holds one count of this clone. The V call is TRBV5-4, the J call TRBJ1-1; tentatively, D is TRBD1 (6 bases). The CDR3 sequence is 12 residues long. V lost 1 base, J lost 11 bases, and 12 bases lay in between. Germline V gene sequence: CDR1 SGHNT, CDR2 YYREEE (reference sequence). The DNA for the CDR3 is TGTGCCAGCAGCTTGTCAGGGGTGGGGGCTTTCTTT. Protein: CASSLSGVGAFF.

This clone was found once. This chain connects TRBV6-5 to TRBJ2-6; D is unclear. There are 14 residues in the CDR3. Looked up from germline, CDR1 is MNHEY and CDR2 is SVGAGI. V was pared by 4 bases and J by 0 bases, with 4 bases between. The CDR3 loop is CASSWLSGANVLTF. The CDR3 DNA sequence: TGTGCCAGCAGTTGGCTCTCTGGGGCCAACGTCCTGACTTTC.